The 27 T cell receptor beta chains presented below share a single source sample, sequenced in a study of T cell responses to AZD1222 COVID-19 vaccine. The method was immunoSEQ multiplex PCR; TCRdb's version includes in-frame clones alone and lacks a portion of them. Of about 140,000 clones in the sample, more than 85% were seen once. The material sequenced was peripheral blood, taken after recovery from COVID-19. The receptors shown here come from an adult who had recovered from COVID-19.

The genes are TRBV28 and TRBJ2-6; 8 bases are a match to TRBD1. The junction had 7 bases not matched to a gene; V was cut back by 4 bases and J by 2 bases. The germline V gene has CDR1 MDHEN and CDR2 SYDVKM. This CDR3 comprises 17 residues. In nucleotides, the CDR3 is TGTGCCAGCAGTTCCCGGACAGGGCAGCCTGGGGCCAACGTCCTGACTTTC. It yields the protein CASSSRTGQPGANVLTF.

This chain connects TRBV6-5 to TRBJ1-4, with 7 nucleotides matching TRBD1. J gave up 8 bases and V 6 bases, and 9 bases lay outside the gene matches. CDR1 is MNHEY, CDR2 SVGAGI, per germline. CDR3 length: 14 residues. CDR3 sequence reads: CASSPGQSVEKLFF. In DNA, the CDR3 is TGTGCCAGCAGCCCGGGACAGTCAGTGGAAAAACTGTTTTTT.

The chain recombines TRBV4-1 with TRBJ2-6, with TRBD2 matching 9 bases. CDR3 length: 20 residues. The junction had 10 bases not matched to a gene; V was cut back by 1 base and J by 0 bases. Germline assignment: CDR1 MGHRA and CDR2 YSYEKL. DNA for the CDR3: TGCGCCAGCAGCCAAGCGTCAGGAACTAGCGGGTTCTCTGGGGCCAACGTCCTGACTTTC. It encodes CASSQASGTSGFSGANVLTF.

CDR3 in DNA: TGTGCCAGCAGCTTAAGACAGAACACAGATACGCAGTATTTT. As protein: CASSLRQNTDTQYF. The chain joins TRBV11-2 to TRBJ2-3; possible D gene TRBD1, 5 bases. From germline, CDR1 is SGHAT and CDR2 FQNNGV. The CDR3 has 14 residues. The ends were cut back, 2 bases at V and 2 bases at J, with 8 bases in the middle.

Remarks on this clone: No DNA is shown, since the ends of the CDR3 on it are uncertain; the CDR3 is the one TCRdb lists. The rearrangement uses TRBV7-2 and TRBJ2-1. Germline-derived CDR1 and CDR2 are SGHTA and FQGNSA. The CDR3 comprises 16 residues, both ends counted. CDR3 in amino acids: CASSLTFGAGYNEQFF.

The V gene is TRBV10-1, the J gene TRBJ2-5; 7 nucleotides agree with TRBD2. The V gene's germline CDR1 is WNHNN and CDR2 SYGVQD (reference sequence). The CDR3 has 16 amino acids. The ends lost 0 bases at V and 5 bases at J; junction bases unmatched: 9. The CDR3 loop reads CASSESTGGPFETQYF. The CDR3 coding sequence is TGCGCCAGCAGTGAGTCGACGGGAGGCCCATTTGAGACCCAGTACTTC.

The chain links TRBV19 to TRBJ1-5; D remains unclear. The germline V gene has CDR1 LNHDA and CDR2 SQIVND (reference sequence). V was shortened by 6 bases and J by 3 bases, with 15 bases between the two germline ends. This CDR3 contains 15 residues. This chain's CDR3 is CASRARRALNQPQHF. The CDR3 bases are TGTGCCAGTAGGGCCCGACGGGCCCTCAATCAGCCCCAGCATTTT.

J is TRBJ1-2 and V is TRBV24-1; perhaps TRBD1 as D (5 bases). The CDR3 is made up of 12 amino acids. V dropped 5 bases and J dropped 7 bases, with 10 bases sitting between them. From germline, CDR1 is KGHDR and CDR2 SFDVKD. The CDR3 reads CATSGQTSGYTF. CDR3 nucleotides: TGTGCCACCAGTGGACAGACCAGTGGCTACACCTTC.

The chain recombines TRBV5-6 with TRBJ1-2; D remains ambiguous. The CDR3 extends over 12 amino acids. V lost 3 bases, J lost 7 bases, and 10 bases lay in between. In germline, CDR1 is SGHDT, CDR2 YYEEEE. The CDR3 region has the DNA TGTGCCAGCAGCTCGGGGTCAACTGGCTACACCTTC. Encoded protein: CASSSGSTGYTF.

This rearrangement joins TRBV28 to TRBJ1-1, with D unclear. CDR1 and CDR2 (germline): MDHEN, SYDVKM. CDR3 length: 16 amino acids. The V and J ends lost 5 bases and 0 bases respectively, with 16 bases between them. In DNA form, the CDR3 reads TGTGCCAGCAGTCCCTTGGGTATAGTCATGAACACTGAAGCTTTCTTT. Its translation: CASSPLGIVMNTEAFF.

This chain joins TRBV28 and TRBJ2-7; 11 bases are a match to TRBD1. The J segment lost 4 bases and the V segment lost 5 bases, leaving 7 bases of the junction unmatched. The CDR3 has 15 amino acids. Germline values: CDR1 MDHEN, CDR2 SYDVKM. CDR3 protein: CASSVSGTGGYEQYF. The CDR3 DNA follows: TGTGCCAGCAGTGTATCCGGGACAGGGGGTTACGAGCAGTACTTC.

This chain links TRBV28 with TRBJ2-7, with D possibly TRBD2 on 5 matching bases. Trimming pared 5 bases from V and 2 bases from J, leaving 16 bases between. The CDR3 totals 15 residues. The germline gives CDR1 MDHEN, CDR2 SYDVKM. CDR3 sequence (DNA): TGTGCCAGCAGTCCGACTACCGGCGGCCCCTACGAGCAGTACTTC. Protein product: CASSPTTGGPYEQYF.

CDR3 sequence (DNA): TGCGCCAGCAGTAGGGGAGGGACTGAAGCTTTCTTT. It is translated as CASSRGGTEAFF. The chain joins TRBV5-1 to TRBJ1-1; D might be TRBD1 (5 bases). CDR3 length equals 12 residues. V lost 5 bases and J 5 bases, leaving 10 bases between the germline ends. The V gene's germline CDR1 is SGHRS and CDR2 YFSETQ.

This chain connects TRBV9 to TRBJ2-7; D gene ambiguous. Germline CDR1 SGDLS, CDR2 YYNGEE. CDR3 length: 13 residues. V was shortened by 0 bases and J by 2 bases, with 6 bases between the two germline ends. The CDR3 loop reads CASSVDQTYEQYF. CDR3 DNA sequence: TGTGCCAGCAGCGTAGACCAAACCTACGAGCAGTACTTC.

The CDR3 sequence is CASSPSRTDTQYF. CDR3 DNA sequence: TGTGCCAGCAGTCCCTCACGGACAGATACGCAGTATTTT. This chain joins TRBV27 and TRBJ2-3; D gene ambiguous. Germline assignment: CDR1 MNHEY and CDR2 SMNVEV (reference sequence). This CDR3 has 13 residues. The ends were cut back, 5 bases at V and 3 bases at J, with 9 bases in the middle.

The chain links TRBV12-3 or TRBV12-4 to TRBJ1-2; no reliable D call. The CDR3 runs to 13 residues. The germline V and J ends were trimmed by 3 bases and 8 bases, with 13 bases remaining between them. CDR3 in amino acids: CASSFSPTRGYTF. CDR3 coding DNA: TGTGCCAGCAGTTTTAGCCCGACCCGAGGCTACACCTTC.

J is TRBJ1-1 and V is TRBV5-1; 7 bases agree with TRBD1. There are 16 residues in the CDR3. Trimming cost V 4 bases and J 0 bases; bases outside gene matches: 9. Germline CDR1 reads SGHRS; CDR2 reads YFSETQ. CDR3 nucleotides: TGCGCCAGCAGCACCAGGGAGGGACAGTTGAACACTGAAGCTTTCTTT. It encodes CASSTREGQLNTEAFF.

The CDR3: CASSEAWRGANVLTF. As DNA, the CDR3 is TGTGCCAGCAGTGAAGCGTGGCGAGGGGCCAACGTCCTGACTTTC. This chain links TRBV6-1 with TRBJ2-6; D not resolved. The V end was cut by 0 bases, the J end by 4 bases, with 7 bases between. CDR3 size: 15 residues. Germline V CDR1 and CDR2: MNHNS, SASEGT.

J is TRBJ2-2 and V is TRBV3-1 (or the pseudogene TRBV3-2); tentatively, D is TRBD1 (6 bases). Germline CDR1 LGHDT, CDR2 YNNKEL (reference sequence). This CDR3 has 16 amino acids. V was pared by 4 bases and J by 7 bases, with 19 bases between. CDR3 nucleotides: TGTGCCAGCAGCCCTCGGACAGAGACCGGAGGCGGGGAGCTGTTTTTT. Translating gives CASSPRTETGGGELFF.

The chain carries TRBV18 and TRBJ2-7, with 7 bases aligning to TRBD1. Germline values: CDR1 KGHSH, CDR2 LQKENI. The V segment lost 2 bases and the J segment 4 bases; nucleotides outside the gene matches: 11. The CDR3 totals 16 residues. The CDR3: CASSPKTGVGIYEQYF. The DNA of the CDR3 is TGTGCCAGCTCACCAAAAACAGGGGTAGGAATTTACGAGCAGTACTTC.

This clone was seen only a few times. V gene TRBV28 combines with J gene TRBJ2-7; TRBD1 agrees at 8 bases. Unmatched junction bases numbered 6, after V lost 5 bases and J lost 0 bases. Germline V lookup: CDR1 MDHEN, CDR2 SYDVKM. The CDR3 consists of 15 residues. CDR3 nucleotides: TGTGCCAGCAGTCCTGGGGACAGGAGCTCCTACGAGCAGTACTTC. It translates to CASSPGDRSSYEQYF. The whole variable domain, filled in from reference TRBV28 and TRBJ2-7, reads DVKVTQSSRYLVKRTGEKVFLECVQDMDHENMFWYRQDPGLGLRLIYFSYDVKMKEKGDIPEGYSVSREKKERFSLILESASTNQTSMYLCASSPGDRSSYEQYFGPGTRLTVT.

The chain uses TRBV2 and TRBJ1-4; 7 nucleotides match TRBD1. The V and J ends lost 6 bases and 5 bases, in that order; junction bases with no gene match: 6. The CDR3 extends over 14 amino acids. The germline CDR1 and CDR2 sequences are SNHLY and FYNNEI. The CDR3 bases are TGTGCCAGCAGAAGGGACAGACTCAATGAAAAACTGTTTTTT. It encodes CASRRDRLNEKLFF.

V is TRBV5-8 and J is TRBJ1-2, with D possibly matching TRBD1 (6 bases). Germline V gives CDR1 SGHTS, CDR2 YDEGEE. The V and J ends lost 9 bases and 0 bases respectively, with 15 bases between them. CDR3 size: 14 residues. CDR3 DNA sequence: TGTGCCACCACGGGGGACATAGCTAACTATGGCTACACCTTC. It is translated as CATTGDIANYGYTF. The whole variable domain, remainder taken from reference TRBV5-8 and TRBJ1-2, is EAGVTQSPTHLIKTRGQQATLRCSPISGHTSVYWYQQALGLGLQFLLWYDEGEERNRGNFPPRFSGRQFPNYSSELNVNALELEDSALYLCATTGDIANYGYTFGSGTRLTVV.

The gene calls are TRBV18 and TRBJ1-1; D is uncertain. CDR3 length equals 14 residues. V was pared by 1 base and J by 1 base, with 7 bases between. Germline CDR1 reads KGHSH; CDR2 reads LQKENI. DNA for the CDR3: TGTGCCAGCTCACCACGGGTGGGGAACACTGAAGCTTTCTTT. Translated: CASSPRVGNTEAFF.

The CDR3 DNA is TGTGCCAGTAGTGCTCAGGGTGGAGAGACCCAGTACTTC. Translating it yields CASSAQGGETQYF. V gene TRBV19 combines with J gene TRBJ2-5, with D perhaps matching TRBD1 (5 bases). The germline V gene encodes CDR1 LNHDA and CDR2 SQIVND (reference sequence). V lost 5 bases to trimming and J lost 4 bases, with 11 bases between them. This CDR3 region has 13 residues. The whole variable domain, filled in from reference TRBV19 and TRBJ2-5, reads DGGITQSPKYLFRKEGQNVTLSCEQNLNHDAMYWYRQDPGQGLRLIYYSQIVNDFQKGDIAEGYSVSREKKESFPLTVTSAQKNPTAFYLCASSAQGGETQYFGPGTRLLVL.

The chain recombines TRBV29-1 with TRBJ2-2, with D tentatively TRBD1 or TRBD2 (5 bases each). Trimming took 7 bases from V and 4 from J, leaving 10 bases between them. Germline V gene data show CDR1 as SQVTM and CDR2 as ANQGSEA. The CDR3 length is 12 residues. CDR3 in amino acids: CSAGGGTGELFF. The CDR3 bases are TGCAGCGCCGGTGGGGGCACCGGGGAGCTGTTTTTT.

The J gene is TRBJ2-7, the V gene TRBV28, with 11 bases that match TRBD2. The CDR3 covers 17 residues. Germline loops: CDR1 MDHEN, CDR2 SYDVKM. V shed 7 bases and J 2 bases; nucleotides not matched to a gene: 13. CDR3 nucleotides: TGTGCCAGCACTCGAGGGTTGGGACTAGCGGCAACCTACGAGCAGTACTTC. Its protein is CASTRGLGLAATYEQYF.